A single sample gave rise to the 2 T cell receptor beta chains below, sequenced in a study of patients and donors after allogeneic stem cell transplantation. TCRdb reprocessed the RT-PCR reads via MiXCR and lists one record per CDR3 protein. The table records hundreds of thousands of distinct CDR3 sequences, about a sixth of them present only once. The specimen was blood, either unsorted or a sorted T cell fraction (not recorded which). These receptor sequences come from a human donor who was either an allogeneic HSCT recipient or a stem cell or donor lymphocyte infusion donor (not recorded which). It is not recorded whose cells these are; they may come from a transplant donor.

CDR3 sequence reads: CASSLGTRLNTEAFF. Here the CDR3 DNA reads TGCGCCAGCAGCTTGGGCACCAGGTTAAACACTGAAGCTTTCTTT. The V gene is TRBV5-1, the J gene TRBJ1-1; D unclear. CDR1 and CDR2 from the germline V gene are SGHRS and YFSETQ. V was pared by 0 bases and J by 2 bases, with 11 bases between. This CDR3 comprises 15 residues.

This clonotype was counted between two and nine times. The chain recombines TRBV5-5 with TRBJ1-4, with TRBD1 identical over 9 bases. From germline, CDR1 is SGHKS and CDR2 YYEKEE (reference sequence). CDR3 size: 15 residues. With 5 bases clipped from V and 3 bases from J, the junction kept 5 bases outside the gene matches. The CDR3 DNA reads as TGTGCCAGCAGGTCACAGGGGGCAGCTAATGAAAAACTGTTTTTT. Residues: CASRSQGAANEKLFF.